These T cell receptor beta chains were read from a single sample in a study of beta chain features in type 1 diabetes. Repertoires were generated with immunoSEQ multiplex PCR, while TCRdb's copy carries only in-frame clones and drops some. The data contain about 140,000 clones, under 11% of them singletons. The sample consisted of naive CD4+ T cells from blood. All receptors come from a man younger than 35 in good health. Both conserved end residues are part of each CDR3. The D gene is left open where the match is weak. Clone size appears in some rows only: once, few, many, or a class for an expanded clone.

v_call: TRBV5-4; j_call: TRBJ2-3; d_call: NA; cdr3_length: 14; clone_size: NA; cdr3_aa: CASSPDRRRDTQYF; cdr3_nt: TGTGCCAGCAGCCCAGACAGGCGAAGGGATACGCAGTATTTT
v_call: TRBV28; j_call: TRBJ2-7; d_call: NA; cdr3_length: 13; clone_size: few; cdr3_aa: CASSLRGTYEQYF; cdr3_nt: TGTGCCAGCAGTTTAAGGGGAACCTACGAGCAGTACTTC
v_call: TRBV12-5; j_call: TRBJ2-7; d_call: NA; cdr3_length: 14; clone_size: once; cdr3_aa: CASGPPGRANEQYF; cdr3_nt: TGTGCTAGTGGCCCTCCGGGCAGGGCGAATGAGCAGTACTTC
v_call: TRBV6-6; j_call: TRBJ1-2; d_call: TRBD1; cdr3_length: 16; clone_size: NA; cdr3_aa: CASRGQAEGFNYGYTF; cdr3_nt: TGTGCCAGCAGGGGACAGGCCGAGGGTTTTAACTATGGCTACACCTTC
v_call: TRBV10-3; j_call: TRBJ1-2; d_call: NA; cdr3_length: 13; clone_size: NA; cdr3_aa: CAISASANYGYTF; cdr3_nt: TGTGCCATCAGTGCATCAGCTAACTATGGCTACACCTTC
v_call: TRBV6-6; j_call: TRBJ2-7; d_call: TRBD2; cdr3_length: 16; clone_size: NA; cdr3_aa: CASRGASGGPAYEQYF; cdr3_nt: TGTGCCAGCAGGGGGGCTAGCGGGGGTCCCGCCTACGAGCAGTACTTC
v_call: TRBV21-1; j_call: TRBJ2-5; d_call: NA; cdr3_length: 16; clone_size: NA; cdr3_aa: CASSTRQGARLETQYF; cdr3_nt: TGTGCCAGCAGCACCAGACAGGGGGCTCGATTAGAGACCCAGTACTTC
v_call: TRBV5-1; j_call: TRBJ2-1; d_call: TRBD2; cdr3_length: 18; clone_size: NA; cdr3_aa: CASSAFPLAGGRFDEQFF; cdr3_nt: TGCGCCAGCAGCGCGTTCCCTCTAGCGGGGGGGCGGTTTGATGAGCAGTTCTTC
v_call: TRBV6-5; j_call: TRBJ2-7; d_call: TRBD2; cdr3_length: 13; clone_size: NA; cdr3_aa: CASSSPGRAEQYF; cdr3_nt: TGTGCCAGCAGTTCACCCGGGAGGGCCGAGCAGTACTTC
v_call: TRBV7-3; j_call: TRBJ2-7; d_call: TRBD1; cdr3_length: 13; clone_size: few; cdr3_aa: CASSFRGQNEQYF; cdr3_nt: TGTGCCAGCAGCTTCAGGGGGCAGAACGAGCAGTACTTC
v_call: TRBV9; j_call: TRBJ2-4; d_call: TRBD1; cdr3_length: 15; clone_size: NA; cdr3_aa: CASSPRTGSDAIQYF; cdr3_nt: TGTGCCAGCAGCCCCCGGACAGGCTCGGACGCTATTCAGTACTTC
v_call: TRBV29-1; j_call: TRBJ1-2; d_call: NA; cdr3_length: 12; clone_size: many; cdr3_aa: CSVTGPNYGYTF; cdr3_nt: TGCAGCGTGACAGGACCGAACTATGGCTACACCTTC
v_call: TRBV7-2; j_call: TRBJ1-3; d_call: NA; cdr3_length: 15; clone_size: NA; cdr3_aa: CASSLVVGAGNTIYF; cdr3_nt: TGTGCCAGCAGCTTAGTCGTGGGAGCGGGAAACACCATATATTTT
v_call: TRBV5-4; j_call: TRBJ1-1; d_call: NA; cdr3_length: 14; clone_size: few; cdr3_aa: CASSPVGGETEAFF; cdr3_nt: TGTGCCAGCAGCCCGGTGGGGGGGGAAACTGAAGCTTTCTTT
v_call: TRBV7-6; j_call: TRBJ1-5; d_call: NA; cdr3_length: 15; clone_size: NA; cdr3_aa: CASSLKRGGNQPQHF; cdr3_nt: TGTGCCAGCAGCTTAAAAAGGGGAGGGAATCAGCCCCAGCATTTT
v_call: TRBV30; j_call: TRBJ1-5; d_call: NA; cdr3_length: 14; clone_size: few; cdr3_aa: CAWSVTGGYQPQHF; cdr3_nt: TGTGCCTGGAGTGTGACGGGGGGTTATCAGCCCCAGCATTTT
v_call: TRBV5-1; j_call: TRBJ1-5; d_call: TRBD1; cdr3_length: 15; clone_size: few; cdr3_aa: CASSPTGSGDQPQHF; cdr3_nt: TGCGCCAGCAGCCCGACAGGGTCAGGGGATCAGCCCCAGCATTTT